This T cell receptor (beta chain) was recorded in a study of early T cells in non-severe SARS-CoV-2 infection. The V gene end was trimmed by 5 bases and the J gene end by 5 bases; junction bases not matched to a gene: 14. Germline CDR1 reads SEHNR; CDR2 reads FQNEAQ (reference sequence). The CDR3 length is 17 residues. Unique molecular identifiers were added to individual cDNA molecules. A single record per CDR3 protein comes from TCRdb applying MiXCR to the 5' RACE reads. The sample comprises over 50,000 distinct CDR3 sequences, about 15% of which are singletons, and about 9.1% rests with the top ten. This clonotype occurred many times.

The TCR was taken from an adult who was a healthcare worker with PCR-confirmed SARS-CoV-2 infection or an uninfected control (not recorded which). Sequencing used whole blood, obtained at baseline. V is TRBV7-9 and J is TRBJ2-2; 7 nucleotides agree with TRBD1. The CDR3 DNA reads as TGTGCCAGCAGCCCCCCACAGGGGCTCCCAGATACCGGGGAGCTGTTTTTT. Its translation: CASSPPQGLPDTGELFF.